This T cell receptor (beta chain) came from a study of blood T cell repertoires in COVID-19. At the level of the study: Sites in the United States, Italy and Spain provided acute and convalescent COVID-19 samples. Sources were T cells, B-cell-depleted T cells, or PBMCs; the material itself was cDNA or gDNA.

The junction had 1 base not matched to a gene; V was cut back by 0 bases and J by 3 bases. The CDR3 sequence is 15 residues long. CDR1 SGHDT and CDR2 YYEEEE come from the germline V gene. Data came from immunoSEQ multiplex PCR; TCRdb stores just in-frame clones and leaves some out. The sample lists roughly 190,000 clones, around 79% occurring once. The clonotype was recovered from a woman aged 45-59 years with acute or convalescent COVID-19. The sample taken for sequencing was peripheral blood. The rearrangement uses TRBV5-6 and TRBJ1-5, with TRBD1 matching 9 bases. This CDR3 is CASSLGDRDNQPQHF. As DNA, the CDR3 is TGTGCCAGCAGCTTGGGGGACAGGGACAATCAGCCCCAGCATTTT.